Below, 12 T cell receptor beta chains from the same sample are listed, as sequenced in a study of cytomegalovirus exposure and HLA in healthy donors. With 60 Vbeta and 13 Jbeta primers, the PCR was carried out. The data were produced by immunoSEQ multiplex PCR, yet TCRdb's version contains in-frame clones alone and is incomplete. This sample has 95,000 to 120,000 clones; 74% occur once, and the top ten carry around 4%. The sequenced sample consisted of PBMCs. The receptors stem from a woman in her 40s in good health and CMV-seropositive.

In its sample, this clone was seen a few times. DNA for the CDR3: TGTGCCAGCAGCTCCTCGACAGGGGGGCACTACTATGGCTACACCTTC. Its translation: CASSSSTGGHYYGYTF. The chain uses TRBV11-1 and TRBJ1-2, with 9 positions matching TRBD1. The CDR3 consists of 16 residues. In germline, CDR1 is SGHAT, CDR2 FQDESV (reference sequence). After removal of 4 bases from V and 3 bases from J, the junction contained 9 bases not matched to a gene.

The V and J genes are TRBV5-4 and TRBJ2-2; 12 bases match TRBD2. V shed 4 bases and J 5 bases; nucleotides not matched to a gene: 12. CDR3 size: 18 residues. Germline V gene data show CDR1 as SGHNT and CDR2 as YYREEE (reference sequence). CDR3 region: CASSRSLTSGSDTGELFF. Written as DNA, the CDR3 is TGTGCCAGCAGCCGTTCCTTGACTAGCGGGAGCGATACCGGGGAGCTGTTTTTT. The full variable domain, with the rest looked up from reference TRBV5-4 and TRBJ2-2, is ETGVTQSPTHLIKTRGQQVTLRCSSQSGHNTVSWYQQALGQGPQFIFQYYREEENGRGNFPPRFSGLQFPNYSSELNVNALELDDSALYLCASSRSLTSGSDTGELFFGEGSRLTVL.

The chain joins TRBV18 to TRBJ1-1; 8 nucleotides align to TRBD1. Looked up from germline, CDR1 is KGHSH and CDR2 is LQKENI. The CDR3 is 19 amino acids. The trim removed 1 base at V and 5 bases at J, leaving 18 bases unmatched. CDR3 DNA sequence: TGTGCCAGCTCACCACTCTCTTCGGCAGGGGGCGTCGAGCGTACTGAAGCTTTCTTT. It is translated as CASSPLSSAGGVERTEAFF.

This sequence joins TRBV4-1 and TRBJ1-2; a weak D match, TRBD1 (6 bases). CDR3 size: 14 residues. Between the trimmed V and J ends, which lost 4 bases and 5 bases, there was a span of 14 bases. Looked up from germline, CDR1 is MGHRA and CDR2 is YSYEKL. The CDR3 here is CASSLRQAEYGYTF. The CDR3 bases are TGCGCCAGCAGCCTAAGACAGGCAGAATATGGCTACACCTTC.

This chain links TRBV19 with TRBJ2-7; D is undetermined. Trimming pared 7 bases from V and 3 bases from J, leaving 10 bases between. CDR3 size: 12 residues. The germline V gene encodes CDR1 LNHDA and CDR2 SQIVND (reference sequence). CDR3 loop: CASTDSYYEQYF. Written as DNA, the CDR3 is TGTGCCAGTACCGACTCGTACTACGAGCAGTACTTC.

This clone was seen a few times. This rearrangement joins TRBV28 to TRBJ1-2, with D perhaps TRBD1 (5 bases). V dropped 4 bases and J dropped 6 bases, with 18 bases sitting between them. The germline gives CDR1 MDHEN, CDR2 SYDVKM. This CDR3 is built from 15 residues. Here the CDR3 reads CASSSLFDSSNGYTF. The CDR3 DNA is TGTGCCAGCAGTTCCCTCTTCGACAGCTCTAATGGCTACACCTTC.

In DNA, the CDR3 is TGCGCCAGCAGCTTGAGTCTAGCGGGCCTGAACACCGGGGAGCTGTTTTTT. Translation gives CASSLSLAGLNTGELFF. The chain combines TRBV5-1 with TRBJ2-2; 8 nucleotides line up with TRBD2. CDR1 and CDR2 from the germline V gene are SGHRS and YFSETQ. The CDR3 totals 17 residues. The V and J ends lost 1 base and 1 base, in that order; junction bases with no gene match: 6.

The DNA for the CDR3 is TGTGCCAGCAGCTTAGCGCGGGGGGGGAGGCCCGAAAACATTCAGTACTTC. This gives the protein CASSLARGGRPENIQYF. The V gene is TRBV7-2, the J gene TRBJ2-4; TRBD2 matches at 9 bases. The CDR3 covers 17 residues. V was clipped by 0 bases and J by 5 bases; unmatched bases: 8. The germline V gene has CDR1 SGHTA and CDR2 FQGNSA.

This sequence joins TRBV2 and TRBJ1-2; 7 bases are shared with TRBD1. The CDR3 totals 13 residues. The V segment lost 7 bases and the J segment 8 bases; nucleotides outside the gene matches: 10. Germline-derived CDR1 and CDR2 are SNHLY and FYNNEI. CDR3 nucleotides: TGTGCCAGCAATACCGACAGGGTCCAAGGCTACACCTTC. Translation gives CASNTDRVQGYTF.

The chain recombines TRBV14 with TRBJ1-2, with D unresolved. The germline CDR1 and CDR2 sequences are SGHDN and FVKESK. CDR3 length equals 14 residues. V lost 0 bases to trimming and J lost 1 base, with 6 bases between them. The CDR3 bases are TGTGCCAGCAGCCAAGACAGGATTAACTATGGCTACACCTTC. This translates into CASSQDRINYGYTF.

This chain links TRBV7-3 with TRBJ2-5; D might be TRBD2 (6 bases). The length of the CDR3 is 15 residues. Looked up from germline, CDR1 is SGHTA and CDR2 is FQGTGA. Between the trimmed V and J ends, which lost 5 bases and 4 bases, there was a span of 17 bases. Here the CDR3 reads CASSKNGGLAETQYF. The CDR3 bases are TGTGCCAGCAGCAAAAACGGAGGGTTGGCAGAGACCCAGTACTTC.

The chain combines TRBV18 with TRBJ2-2, with D possibly matching TRBD2 (5 bases). The CDR3 is 15 residues long. Looked up from germline, CDR1 is KGHSH and CDR2 is LQKENI. Trimming removed 5 bases at V and 2 bases at J, with 12 bases between. This CDR3 is CASSSATKNTGELFF. CDR3 in DNA: TGTGCCAGCTCATCAGCGACTAAAAACACCGGGGAGCTGTTTTTT. Using reference TRBV18 and TRBJ2-2 for the parts outside the CDR3, the full variable domain is NAGVMQNPRHLVRRRGQEARLRCSPMKGHSHVYWYRQLPEEGLKFMVYLQKENIIDESGMPKERFSAEFPKEGPSILRIQQVVRGDSAAYFCASSSATKNTGELFFGEGSRLTVL.